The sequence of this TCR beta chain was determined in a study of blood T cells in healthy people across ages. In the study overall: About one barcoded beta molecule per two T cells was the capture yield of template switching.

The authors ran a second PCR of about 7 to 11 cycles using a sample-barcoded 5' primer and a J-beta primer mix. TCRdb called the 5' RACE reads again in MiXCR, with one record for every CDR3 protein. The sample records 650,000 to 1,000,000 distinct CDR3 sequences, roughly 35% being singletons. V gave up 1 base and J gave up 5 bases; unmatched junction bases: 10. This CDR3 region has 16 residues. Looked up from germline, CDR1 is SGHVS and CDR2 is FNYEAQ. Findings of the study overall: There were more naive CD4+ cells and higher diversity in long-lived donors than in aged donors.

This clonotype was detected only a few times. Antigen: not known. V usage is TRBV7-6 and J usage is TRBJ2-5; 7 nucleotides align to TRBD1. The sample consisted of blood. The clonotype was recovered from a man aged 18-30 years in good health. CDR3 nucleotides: TGTGCCAGCAGCTTAGAAGGATTGGACAGGTGGGAGACCCAGTACTTC. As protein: CASSLEGLDRWETQYF.